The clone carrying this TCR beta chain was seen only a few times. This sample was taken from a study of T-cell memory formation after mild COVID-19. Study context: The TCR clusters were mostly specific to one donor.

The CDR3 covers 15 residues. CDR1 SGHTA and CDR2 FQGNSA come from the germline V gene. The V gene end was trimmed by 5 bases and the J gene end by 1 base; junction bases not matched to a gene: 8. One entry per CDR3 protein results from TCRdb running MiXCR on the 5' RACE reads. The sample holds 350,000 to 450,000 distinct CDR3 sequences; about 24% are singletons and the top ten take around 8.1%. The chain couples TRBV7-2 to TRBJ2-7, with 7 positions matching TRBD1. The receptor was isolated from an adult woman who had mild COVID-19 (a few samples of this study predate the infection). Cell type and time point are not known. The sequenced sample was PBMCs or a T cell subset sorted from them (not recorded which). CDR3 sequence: CASSPPGTDSYEQYF. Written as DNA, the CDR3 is TGTGCCAGCAGCCCGCCCGGGACAGATTCCTACGAGCAGTACTTC.